A selection of T cell receptor beta chains follows, all from one sample in a study of T cell repertoires in cytomegalovirus infection. These receptors lack a known antigen. TCRdb used MiXCR to reprocess the reads, holding one entry per CDR3 protein. Altogether a few hundred thousand distinct CDR3 sequences are present, approximately 40% being singletons, with the ten largest covering about half. The specimen comprised cultured PBMCs, sampled from culture after CMV antigen stimulation. Every receptor here comes from a human donor in good health (CMV status not recorded). Some clones in this sample may be carry-over from other donors' samples. The CDR3 runs from the conserved cysteine through the conserved F or W. Fields, in order: V gene, J gene, D gene, clone size, CDR3 protein, CDR3 DNA. A D gene is named only where the DNA matches it firmly. Clone size is stated in some rows and not others, as once, few, many or a class when expanded.

TRBV29-1	TRBJ1-1	-	-	CSVEDTEAFF	TGCAGCGTTGAAGACACTGAAGCTTTCTTT
TRBV19	TRBJ2-6	-	-	CASSENRAGANVLTF	TGTGCCAGTAGTGAGAACAGGGCCGGGGCCAACGTCCTGACTTTC
TRBV7-2	TRBJ2-2	TRBD2	few	CASSLVGLAGGWAGELFF	TGTGCCAGCAGCTTAGTAGGGCTAGCGGGAGGATGGGCCGGGGAGCTGTTTTTT
TRBV6-2/TRBV6-3	TRBJ1-1	-	-	CASSRQEVNTEAFF	TGTGCCAGCAGTAGACAGGAAGTGAACACTGAAGCTTTCTTT
TRBV6-5	TRBJ2-2	TRBD1	-	CASSFDRAPPGELFF	TGTGCCAGCAGTTTCGACAGGGCCCCGCCCGGGGAGCTGTTTTTT
TRBV5-4	TRBJ2-3	TRBD2	-	CASSSGRGDSTDTQYF	TGTGCCAGCAGCTCGGGCCGGGGGGATAGCACAGATACGCAGTATTTT
TRBV28	TRBJ2-1	-	-	CASSPPGTPNEQFF	TGTGCCAGCAGTCCCCCCGGGACCCCTAACGAGCAGTTCTTC
TRBV7-2	TRBJ1-4	TRBD1	few	CASSLLPGQGNEKLFF	TGTGCCAGCAGCTTACTACCGGGACAGGGGAATGAAAAACTGTTTTTT
TRBV11-2	TRBJ1-5	-	-	CASSLDPGGLNRPQHF	TGTGCCAGCAGCTTAGATCCGGGAGGCCTCAATCGGCCCCAGCATTTT
TRBV7-2	TRBJ1-5	-	few	CASVPGAGQPQHF	TGTGCCAGCGTTCCCGGGGCGGGCCAGCCCCAGCATTTT
TRBV28	TRBJ2-3	TRBD1	-	CASSWTGVDTQYF	TGTGCCAGCAGCTGGACAGGGGTCGATACGCAGTATTTT
TRBV12-3/TRBV12-4	TRBJ2-6	TRBD2	few	CASSLVRGVTANVLTF	TGTGCCAGCAGTTTAGTTCGGGGGGTGACGGCCAACGTCCTGACTTTC
TRBV7-2	TRBJ1-6	TRBD1	few	CASSSDRDRRNSPLHF	TGTGCCAGCAGCTCGGACCGGGACAGGAGGAATTCACCCCTCCACTTT
TRBV7-2	TRBJ1-5	-	-	CASSLWGGGSPQHF	TGTGCCAGCAGCTTATGGGGAGGGGGTTCGCCCCAGCATTTT
TRBV7-9	TRBJ2-7	-	-	CASSYTETTSWQYF	TGTGCCAGCAGCTATACCGAGACTACGAGTTGGCAGTACTTC
TRBV29-1	TRBJ2-7	-	-	CSVDGPPGQYF	TGCAGCGTTGACGGCCCCCCGGGGCAGTACTTC
TRBV2	TRBJ2-3	TRBD2	-	CASIGAGMADTQYF	TGTGCCAGCATTGGAGCGGGAATGGCAGATACGCAGTATTTT
TRBV28	TRBJ2-1	TRBD2	-	CASRSSGRAPSYNEQFF	TGTGCCAGTCGATCTAGCGGGAGGGCCCCCTCCTACAATGAGCAGTTCTTC
TRBV6-1	TRBJ2-1	-	-	CASSESGLPEQFF	TGTGCCAGCAGTGAATCCGGACTTCCAGAGCAGTTCTTC
TRBV5-4	TRBJ1-1	-	-	CASSPDGHRINTEAFF	TGTGCCAGCAGCCCGGACGGACACCGAATTAACACTGAAGCTTTCTTT
TRBV6-1	TRBJ2-2	-	-	CATLGVPNTGELFF	TGTGCCACCCTAGGGGTGCCGAACACCGGGGAGCTGTTTTTT
TRBV6-2/TRBV6-3	TRBJ2-7	TRBD2	-	CASLSPGLAQLRGQYF	TGTGCCAGCCTCAGCCCGGGACTAGCACAACTCCGGGGGCAGTACTTC
TRBV20-1	TRBJ2-3	TRBD2	few	CSAAWTSGDTDTQYF	TGCAGTGCTGCCTGGACTAGCGGCGACACAGATACGCAGTATTTT
TRBV5-1	TRBJ2-5	TRBD1	-	CASSLVQGEETQYF	TGCGCCAGCAGCTTGGTCCAGGGGGAAGAGACCCAGTACTTC
TRBV4-3	TRBJ1-2	-	-	CASSQTRGGYGYTF	TGCGCCAGCAGCCAGACTCGGGGCGGCTATGGCTACACCTTC
TRBV19	TRBJ1-2	-	-	CASTDARYGYTF	TGTGCCAGTACGGACGCCAGATATGGCTACACCTTC
TRBV10-3	TRBJ1-6	-	-	CAISDGEYNSPLHF	TGTGCCATCAGTGATGGGGAATATAATTCACCCCTCCACTTT
TRBV3-1	TRBJ2-5	TRBD1	-	CASSRLGGQGAEETQYF	TGTGCCAGCAGCCGACTAGGAGGACAGGGGGCTGAAGAGACCCAGTACTTC
TRBV28	TRBJ2-7	-	few	CASRAGLIYEQYF	TGTGCCAGCAGGGCCGGACTGATCTACGAGCAGTACTTC
TRBV6-8	TRBJ1-3	-	-	CASTGTGNTIYF	TGTGCCAGTACAGGGACTGGAAACACCATATATTTT
TRBV5-1	TRBJ1-1	TRBD1	-	CASRGQGEAFF	TGCGCCAGCAGAGGACAGGGTGAAGCTTTCTTT
TRBV5-1	TRBJ2-7	-	-	CASSFLGTAGEQYF	TGCGCCAGCAGCTTCCTGGGTACGGCGGGGGAGCAGTACTTC
TRBV11-2	TRBJ1-1	-	few	CASSQNGVGTEAFF	TGTGCCAGCAGCCAGAATGGGGTGGGGACTGAAGCTTTCTTT
TRBV7-2	TRBJ2-1	-	-	CASSSGHISYNEQFF	TGTGCCAGCAGCTCGGGACACATCTCCTACAATGAGCAGTTCTTC
TRBV6-2/TRBV6-3	TRBJ1-1	TRBD1	-	CASSGTGQGWGMNTEAFF	TGTGCCAGCAGTGGGACGGGACAGGGATGGGGAATGAACACTGAAGCTTTCTTT
TRBV11-2	TRBJ2-5	-	-	CASSLTLTGETQYF	TGTGCCAGCAGCTTGACATTGACGGGAGAGACCCAGTACTTC
TRBV28	TRBJ2-3	TRBD1	-	CASSPLGQGEITDTQYF	TGTGCCAGCAGCCCTCTCGGACAGGGGGAGATCACAGATACGCAGTATTTT
TRBV29-1	TRBJ2-7	TRBD1	-	CSVADRGGEQYF	TGCAGCGTTGCGGACAGGGGAGGCGAGCAGTACTTC
TRBV6-1	TRBJ1-2	-	-	CASSDGGLYGYTF	TGTGCCAGCAGTGACGGAGGGCTCTATGGCTACACCTTC
TRBV19	TRBJ2-1	TRBD2	-	CASSVSGSGRHNEQFF	TGTGCCAGTAGTGTATCAGGTAGCGGGAGGCACAATGAGCAGTTCTTC
TRBV29-1	TRBJ2-3	-	-	CSVGKRVSVDTQYF	TGCAGCGTTGGGAAAAGGGTTTCTGTGGATACGCAGTATTTT
TRBV25-1	TRBJ2-4	-	-	CASTSVKNIQYF	TGTGCCAGCACTTCAGTCAAAAACATTCAGTACTTC
TRBV7-6	TRBJ1-6	-	once	CASSLAVSHNSPHHF	TGTGCCAGCAGCTTAGCCGTCAGCCACAATTCACCCCACCACTTT
TRBV6-1	TRBJ2-7	-	-	CASSEFRRDNIF	TGTGCCAGCAGTGAATTTAGACGTGACAATATCTTC
TRBV2	TRBJ2-5	-	-	CASSFGLHQETQYF	TGTGCCAGCTCATTCGGGCTCCACCAAGAGACCCAGTACTTC
TRBV27	TRBJ2-3	-	few	CASSLSIGGDRTDTQYF	TGTGCCAGCAGTTTGTCGATTGGCGGGGACCGCACAGATACGCAGTATTTT
TRBV20-1	TRBJ2-5	-	-	CSARGRQIQETQYF	TGCAGTGCTCGCGGTAGACAGATACAAGAGACCCAGTACTTC
TRBV7-6	TRBJ2-5	-	few	CASSLNGGGWYF	TGTGCCAGCAGCTTGAACGGAGGGGGGTGGTACTTC
TRBV4-2	TRBJ2-1	TRBD2	-	CASSPGSLQRGSEQFF	TGTGCCAGCAGCCCCGGGTCCTTACAGCGGGGTAGCGAGCAGTTCTTC
TRBV7-2	TRBJ2-3	-	few	CASSFPGPPSTDTQYF	TGTGCCAGCAGCTTCCCGGGACCCCCGAGCACAGATACGCAGTATTTT
TRBV7-2	TRBJ2-7	TRBD1	-	CASSLRDRGIDEQYF	TGTGCCAGCAGCTTAAGGGACAGGGGAATCGACGAGCAGTACTTC
TRBV12-3/TRBV12-4	TRBJ2-5	-	-	CASSLLGAQYF	TGTGCCAGCAGTTTACTCGGGGCCCAGTACTTC
TRBV20-1	TRBJ1-4	-	-	CSAPERGNEKLFF	TGCAGTGCTCCGGAGAGGGGTAATGAAAAACTGTTTTTT
TRBV6-6	TRBJ2-1	-	-	CASSLAGAEYNEQFF	TGTGCCAGCAGTTTGGCAGGGGCCGAATACAATGAGCAGTTCTTC
TRBV27	TRBJ1-5	-	few	CASSFLLGQPQHF	TGTGCCAGCAGTTTCTTATTAGGTCAGCCCCAGCATTTT
TRBV7-2	TRBJ2-4	-	many	CASSLGGVAKNIQYF	TGTGCCAGCAGCTTAGGAGGGGTCGCCAAAAACATTCAGTACTTC
TRBV4-1	TRBJ2-7	-	-	CASSQDRDGAAYEQYF	TGCGCCAGCAGCCAAGATCGGGACGGGGCAGCCTACGAGCAGTACTTC
TRBV5-1	TRBJ1-3	-	few	CASSLGASSGNTIYF	TGCGCCAGCAGCTTGGGGGCTAGCTCTGGAAACACCATATATTTT
TRBV4-3	TRBJ1-2	TRBD1	-	CASSQDQFGTGGVYYGYTF	TGCGCCAGCAGCCAAGATCAGTTTGGGACAGGGGGCGTATACTATGGCTACACCTTC